These T cell receptor beta chains were read from a single sample in a study of cytomegalovirus exposure and HLA in healthy donors. TCRdb's copy holds only in-frame clones and misses some; the assay was immunoSEQ multiplex PCR. Of 150,000 to 200,000 clones in the sample, 75% were seen once. Source material: PBMCs. These receptors originate from a woman between 35 and 50 years old in good health and CMV-seropositive. Both conserved end residues are part of each CDR3. Fields, in order: J gene, clone size, V gene, D gene, CDR3 protein, CDR3 DNA. The D gene is left open where the match is weak. The listing skips clone size in some rows; elsewhere it reads once, few, many or a size class.

>TRBJ2-7|NA|TRBV5-1|TRBD1
CASSLAAGTGDYEQYF
TGCGCCAGCAGCTTGGCCGCCGGGACAGGGGACTACGAGCAGTACTTC
>TRBJ2-1|NA|TRBV6-1|NA
CASGERATINEQFF
TGTGCCAGCGGGGAGCGGGCCACTATCAATGAGCAGTTCTTC
>TRBJ2-7|few|TRBV18|NA
CASSPSASSYEQYF
TGTGCCAGCTCTCCTAGCGCCAGCTCCTACGAGCAGTACTTC
>TRBJ1-1|few|TRBV7-9|TRBD1
CASSPQGFGNTEAFF
TGTGCCAGCAGCCCACAGGGGTTTGGGAACACTGAAGCTTTCTTT
>TRBJ2-3|NA|TRBV5-1|NA
CASSPDRRLTDTQYF
TGCGCCAGCAGCCCTGACAGGAGACTCACAGATACGCAGTATTTT
>TRBJ2-1|few|TRBV19|TRBD1
CASSTNRGAGYNEQFF
TGTGCCAGTAGTACCAACAGGGGGGCAGGCTACAATGAGCAGTTCTTC
>TRBJ2-3|NA|TRBV7-9|NA
CASSLDASTDTQYF
TGTGCCAGCAGCTTAGACGCGAGCACAGATACGCAGTATTTT
>TRBJ2-7|NA|TRBV7-8|NA
CASSLELVGAGYEQYF
TGTGCCAGCAGCTTAGAGTTAGTAGGGGCTGGTTACGAGCAGTACTTC
>TRBJ1-3|NA|TRBV7-9|NA
CASSLITGTPGNTIYF
TGTGCCAGCAGCCTAATTACAGGGACCCCAGGAAACACCATATATTTT
>TRBJ2-5|NA|TRBV7-9|TRBD2
CASSLARGSGRSEETQYF
TGTGCCAGCAGCTTAGCGCGGGGTAGCGGGAGGTCGGAGGAGACCCAGTACTTC
>TRBJ1-5|NA|TRBV10-3|NA
CATQRADNSNQPQHF
TGTGCCACTCAGCGGGCAGACAATAGCAATCAGCCCCAGCATTTT
>TRBJ2-1|NA|TRBV2|NA
CASSVYAGQSSYNEQFF
TGTGCCAGCAGTGTTTACGCGGGGCAGAGCTCCTACAATGAGCAGTTCTTC
>TRBJ2-7|few|TRBV7-9|TRBD2
CASSLGTSGNEQYF
TGTGCCAGCAGCCTTGGGACTAGCGGGAACGAGCAGTACTTC
>TRBJ1-2|NA|TRBV7-3|NA
CASSLNGVSYTF
TGTGCCAGCAGCTTAAACGGTGTGAGCTACACCTTC
>TRBJ1-1|NA|TRBV5-1|TRBD1
CASSQGGLKNTEAFF
TGCGCCTCCAGCCAGGGGGGCCTGAAGAACACTGAAGCTTTCTTT
>TRBJ2-3|once|TRBV19|NA
CASRSQGQPSTDTQYF
TGTGCCAGCAGGTCCCAGGGTCAACCTAGCACAGATACGCAGTATTTT
>TRBJ2-1|once|TRBV5-4|NA
CASSPEQTTSEQFF
TGTGCCAGCAGCCCCGAACAGACTACTTCCGAGCAGTTCTTC
>TRBJ1-4|few|TRBV28|NA
CASSFRTNEKLFF
TGTGCCAGCAGTTTTAGAACTAATGAAAAACTGTTTTTT
>TRBJ2-1|NA|TRBV6-5|TRBD1
CASSSLQGTGGNEQFF
TGTGCCAGCAGTTCATTACAGGGGACAGGGGGCAATGAGCAGTTCTTC
>TRBJ2-1|NA|TRBV30|TRBD2
CAWGSGLAGHNEQFF
TGTGCCTGGGGGTCGGGACTAGCGGGCCACAATGAGCAGTTCTTC
>TRBJ2-7|NA|TRBV18|TRBD2
CASSPTSGKYEQYF
TGTGCCAGCTCACCGACTAGCGGGAAATACGAGCAGTACTTC
>TRBJ2-7|NA|TRBV27|TRBD2
CASSLGLAGSYEQYF
TGTGCCAGCAGCCTTGGACTAGCGGGATCGTACGAGCAGTACTTC
>TRBJ1-1|few|TRBV7-7|TRBD1
CASSPGGFGTEAFF
TGTGCTAGCAGCCCAGGGGGTTTCGGCACTGAAGCTTTCTTT
>TRBJ2-7|few|TRBV28|NA
CASRTGTPREQYF
TGTGCCAGCAGAACCGGGACTCCCAGAGAGCAGTACTTC
>TRBJ1-5|NA|TRBV5-1|TRBD1
CASSLGQGPPSAQHF
TGCGCCAGCAGCTTAGGACAGGGACCCCCTTCGGCCCAGCATTTT
>TRBJ2-3|NA|TRBV19|TRBD2
CASSISRSGGRTDTQYF
TGTGCCAGTAGTATATCCCGAAGCGGGGGACGCACAGATACGCAGTATTTT
>TRBJ2-7|NA|TRBV28|NA
CASSQTTLEQYF
TGTGCCAGCAGCCAGACGACTCTCGAGCAGTACTTC
>TRBJ2-7|NA|TRBV28|TRBD2
CASTLAGVSSYEQYF
TGTGCCAGCACACTAGCGGGAGTCTCGTCCTACGAGCAGTACTTC
>TRBJ2-2|NA|TRBV30|TRBD1
CALGQGHGELFF
TGTGCCTTGGGACAGGGCCACGGGGAGCTGTTTTTT
>TRBJ1-2|NA|TRBV27|TRBD1
CASSPRQGAWGYTF
TGTGCCAGCAGTCCCAGACAGGGGGCATGGGGCTACACCTTC
>TRBJ1-2|NA|TRBV2|NA
CASSEENYGYTF
TGTGCCAGCAGTGAGGAGAACTATGGCTACACCTTC
>TRBJ1-2|NA|TRBV29-1|NA
CSVEGQGNYGYTF
TGCAGCGTTGAGGGGCAGGGCAACTATGGCTACACCTTC
>TRBJ2-3|NA|TRBV4-3|TRBD1
CASSWDRGGTDTQYF
TGCGCCAGCAGTTGGGACAGGGGAGGGACAGATACGCAGTATTTT
>TRBJ1-4|NA|TRBV4-2|TRBD1
CASSQGVRTGTNEKLFF
TGTGCCAGCAGCCAAGGGGTACGGACAGGGACTAATGAAAAACTGTTTTTT